This note documents a single T cell receptor beta chain sequence. It lacks a known antigen. This record comes from a study of monozygotic twins with inflammatory bowel disease (dated by TCRdb to between 2018 and 2021). For the wider study: In total, about 28 monozygotic twin pairs made up the full study: 19 Danish pairs, all IBD-discordant, plus nine German pairs, of which four were IBD-concordant and five were IBD-discordant. Each individual had, on average, about 151 000 unique TCRalpha sequences and 181 000 unique TCRbeta sequences available for analysis. The search for disease-associated traits relied mainly on comparing IBD patients with their genetically identical healthy co-twins within discordant pairs.

An approximately 2.3 ml peripheral blood sample was drawn into PAXgene tubes per donor and stored at -80°C. Without T cell sorting, total RNA was isolated from whole blood using the PAXgene blood miRNA kit on an automated QIAcube. Peripheral blood from monozygotic twin pairs concordant or discordant for inflammatory bowel disease was subjected to deep TCRalpha and TCRbeta repertoire profiling with unique molecular barcoding. Smoking habits were recorded for all twin pairs, and individuals were classified as current, former or never smokers. The library was prepared using 5' RACE. The input for every TCR library was approximately 3,500 ng of total RNA. For each sample, cDNA synthesis was carried out in eight separate reactions using SMARTScribe reverse transcriptase. Unique molecular identifiers containing a 6-nucleotide sample barcode were introduced through template switching during cDNA synthesis. Amplification of TCRalpha and TCRbeta cDNA involved two nested PCRs of about 15 and 9 cycles, and each PCR was followed by bead purification. Before amplification, the cDNA was treated with uracil DNA-glycosylase and purified using the QIAquick PCR purification kit. The second PCR added Illumina TruSeq-compatible adapters along with sample-specific barcodes. Library quality and concentration were assessed using TapeStation and Qubit, and roughly 5 ng of each library was pooled. The pooled libraries were sequenced with 2 x 100 bp reads and custom sequencing primers on an Illumina HiSeq2500 single-index Rapid Run. The authors' pipeline ran thus. MiGEC version 1.2.6 was used for UMI-based consensus assembly, which corrected PCR and sequencing errors. MiXCR version 2.1.1 was used to carry out V(D)J alignment, clonotype assembly and CDR3 extraction. Normalisation of gene usage, clonotype sharing and MAIT/NKT TCR abundance was achieved by analysing the top 1000, 10 000 and 20 000 clonotypes per sample. After downsampling to 27 000 UMIs, diversity was calculated as the inverse Simpson index using the vegan R package. Paired Mann-Whitney U tests on discordant twin pairs were used, with Benjamini-Hochberg multiple-testing correction. TCRdb reprocessed the reads, reporting each CDR3 protein sequence once and no DNA. TCRdb, not the original authors, processed these V and J calls. The sample's records list under 350,000 distinct CDR3 sequences. 5.5% to 6.5% of the sample is in the top ten clones.

Including the terminal cysteine and phenylalanine, the CDR3 comprises 16 residues. The DNA is not on file. The germline V gene supplies CDR1 SGHTA and CDR2 FQGNSA. General findings and caveats noted by the study authors: Differing immunosuppressive treatments among patients may have added background noise and inter-individual variability to the repertoires. No single strong signal or clonotype linked to IBD turned up in the results, so the idea that one exists was not supported. Different T cell subtypes could not be distinguished in the analysis. No difference in repertoire similarity was observed between concordant and discordant twins, possibly owing to limited statistical power. IBD patients shared fewer clonotypes with other individuals than healthy twins did, most markedly in patients showing signs of disease activity. Measured by the inverse Simpson index, TCRbeta repertoire diversity was lower in IBD patients than in their healthy co-twins.

The sequenced sample was blood. The origin of this receptor is a human donor with ulcerative colitis or Crohn's disease, or a healthy co-twin of an affected twin (not recorded which). The sequence joins TRBV7-2 to TRBJ1-4. The CDR3 region reads CASSLAGVATNEKLFF. This CDR3, with the reference TRBV7-2 and TRBJ1-4 proteins standing in past its ends, gives the full variable domain GAGVSQSPSNKVTEKGKDVELRCDPISGHTALYWYRQSLGQGLEFLIYFQGNSAPDKSGLPSDRFSAERTGGSVSTLTIQRTQQEDSAVYLCASSLAGVATNEKLFFGSGTQLSVL.